The source of this TCR beta chain is a study of shared clonotypes between healthy human individuals. The naive CD8 subset, CD45RO-negative cells positively selected for CCR7, excluded terminally differentiated effector memory CD45RA+ cells. This clone was recorded a few times. The method was immunoSEQ multiplex PCR; TCRdb's version includes in-frame clones alone and lacks a portion of them. Of about 680,000 clones in the sample, roughly 94% are singletons; the top ten hold 20% to 25%. Germline CDR1 MNHEY, CDR2 SMNVEV (reference sequence). CDR3 size: 13 residues. Trimming removed 6 bases from V and 10 bases from J; junction bases left unmatched: 6.

The chain has TRBV27 and TRBJ1-1, with TRBD1 identical over 12 bases. The source is a man aged 25 to 40 in good health. What was sequenced was naive CD8+ T cells sorted from blood. CDR3: CASRGQGAPGAFF. CDR3 DNA: TGTGCCAGCAGGGGACAGGGGGCGCCTGGAGCTTTCTTT.